This T cell receptor (beta chain) stems from a study of T cell responses to AZD1222 COVID-19 vaccine. Study as a whole: Second-dose intervals of approximately 4 or approximately 12 weeks were pooled.

The CDR3 runs 18 residues. Method: immunoSEQ multiplex PCR; TCRdb's copy keeps in-frame clones and lacks some. Here the sample spans some 130,000 clones, 92% being singletons. Overall study results and limits: The sample set comprised mostly white British donors with more females, and clonal diversity was possibly underestimated. Seropositive status at baseline applied to only five to seven AZD1222 recipients. Spike was spanned by vaccine-associated CD4 TCRs, with dominance at 160-218 and 743-854.

Points on this clone: Antigen: not known.

Sequenced here: peripheral blood, sampled on day 0 of AZD1222 vaccination. The sequence was collected from an adult in good health. The genes are TRBV21-1 and TRBJ1-5. TRBV21-1 is shown as a pseudogene. The CDR3 DNA is TGTGCCAGCAGCAAAAAAGCAGATGGACCTGATAGCAATCAGCCCCAGCATTTT. It encodes CASSKKADGPDSNQPQHF.